This entry lists 29 T cell receptor beta chains sequenced from one sample in a study of glioma-infiltrating T cells after dendritic cell vaccination. The time point was: after dendritic cell vaccination, including at tumor progression/relapse. Generated by immunoSEQ multiplex PCR, the TCRdb table keeps only in-frame clones and is missing some. In the table there are about 24,000 clones, roughly 89% of which are singletons. Sample: blood, taken after dendritic cell vaccination. The source is a human donor with glioblastoma.

CDR3 sequence (DNA): TGTGCCATCAAATCCCCAGGGGGAGAGACCCAGTACTTC. This translates into CAIKSPGGETQYF. V usage is TRBV10-3 and J usage is TRBJ2-5; TRBD1 aligns across 7 bases. Germline CDR1 reads ENHRY; CDR2 reads SYGVKD. The V gene end was trimmed by 7 bases and the J gene end by 4 bases; junction bases not matched to a gene: 6. CDR3 length: 13 amino acids.

The chain uses TRBV19 and TRBJ1-5, with 10 bases that match TRBD1. The germline gives CDR1 LNHDA, CDR2 SQIVND (reference sequence). The CDR3 runs 15 residues. Germline trimming cut 6 bases from V and 2 bases from J; bases unmatched to any gene: 4. CDR3 nucleotides: TGTGCCAGTAGGGACAGGGGGATTGGCAATCAGCCCCAGCATTTT. Translation: CASRDRGIGNQPQHF. The full variable domain, rest sourced from reference TRBV19 and TRBJ1-5, is DGGITQSPKYLFRKEGQNVTLSCEQNLNHDAMYWYRQDPGQGLRLIYYSQIVNDFQKGDIAEGYSVSREKKESFPLTVTSAQKNPTAFYLCASRDRGIGNQPQHFGDGTRLSIL.

The chain has TRBV5-6 and TRBJ1-2; D is ambiguous. The germline gives CDR1 SGHDT, CDR2 YYEEEE. This CDR3 comprises 13 residues. Trimming took off 5 bases at V and 4 bases at J, with 12 bases between the two ends. CDR3 sequence: CASRGGLLYGYTF. The CDR3 DNA follows: TGTGCCAGCAGGGGTGGACTGCTCTATGGCTACACCTTC.

The V and J genes are TRBV27 and TRBJ1-6, with D possibly matching TRBD1 (5 bases). In germline, CDR1 is MNHEY, CDR2 SMNVEV (reference sequence). The CDR3 consists of 13 residues. Here the CDR3 DNA reads TGTGTCTCTAGACGGGGGATTAATTCACCCCTCCACTTT. It yields the protein CVSRRGINSPLHF.

This rearrangement joins TRBV10-3 to TRBJ1-1; the D gene is possibly TRBD1 (5 bases). V was shortened by 4 bases and J by 1 base, with 16 bases between the two germline ends. The CDR3 loop spans 16 amino acids. In germline, CDR1 is ENHRY, CDR2 SYGVKD. CDR3 nucleotides: TGTGCCATCAGTGCCGGCCGACAGTTTCCGAACACTGAAGCTTTCTTT. Amino acid sequence: CAISAGRQFPNTEAFF.

The rearrangement joins TRBV19 to TRBJ1-2; 7 nucleotides line up with TRBD1. CDR3 length equals 14 residues. V was clipped by 5 bases and J by 2 bases; unmatched bases: 5. Germline CDR1 is LNHDA and CDR2 is SQIVND (reference sequence). The CDR3 DNA is TGTGCCAGTAGTCCCGGCAGGGGGAACTATGGCTACACCTTC. Translating gives CASSPGRGNYGYTF.

V usage is TRBV5-4 and J usage is TRBJ1-2, with D possibly TRBD1 on 6 matching bases. Germline V CDR1 and CDR2: SGHNT, YYREEE (reference sequence). Between the trimmed V and J ends, which lost 2 bases and 4 bases, there was a span of 12 bases. CDR3 length equals 14 residues. The CDR3 spells CASSFLTGFYGYTF. Written as DNA, the CDR3 is TGTGCCAGCAGCTTCCTGACAGGCTTCTATGGCTACACCTTC.

This rearrangement joins TRBV7-9 to TRBJ2-2; tentative D call: TRBD2 (5 bases). Per germline, CDR1 SEHNR and CDR2 FQNEAQ (reference sequence). Between the trimmed V and J ends, which lost 1 base and 7 bases, there was a span of 10 bases. The length of the CDR3 is 14 residues. The CDR3 sequence: CASSLVEGIGELFF. CDR3 in DNA: TGTGCCAGCAGCTTAGTAGAGGGAATCGGGGAGCTGTTTTTT. Supplemented by reference TRBV7-9 and TRBJ2-2, the full variable domain reads DTGVSQNPRHKITKRGQNVTFRCDPISEHNRLYWYRQTLGQGPEFLTYFQNEAQLEKSRLLSDRFSAERPKGSFSTLEIQRTEQGDSAMYLCASSLVEGIGELFFGEGSRLTVL.

The chain combines TRBV2 with TRBJ1-1; D possibly corresponds to TRBD1 (6 bases). V was cut by 8 bases and J by 1 base, with 11 bases left in between. The CDR3 consists of 13 residues. The germline V gene encodes CDR1 SNHLY and CDR2 FYNNEI. CDR3 in amino acids: CASRTARNTEAFF. The CDR3 nucleotides are TGTGCCAGCCGGACAGCTAGGAACACTGAAGCTTTCTTT.

The rearrangement uses TRBV5-1 and TRBJ1-2; D is uncertain. Trimming shortened V by 2 bases and J by 3 bases, and 14 bases separated the two germline ends. Germline V gene sequence: CDR1 SGHRS, CDR2 YFSETQ. There are 15 residues in the CDR3. The CDR3 reads CASSLWAGPDYGYTF. The CDR3 bases are TGCGCCAGCAGCTTATGGGCGGGTCCAGACTATGGCTACACCTTC.

The chain links TRBV10-3 to TRBJ1-3; TRBD1 matches at 9 bases. This CDR3 comprises 15 residues. With V trimmed by 6 bases and J by 0 bases, 3 bases remained unmatched. The germline V gene has CDR1 ENHRY and CDR2 SYGVKD. In DNA form, the CDR3 reads TGTGCCATCAGCGACAGGGGGGACTCTGGAAACACCATATATTTT. It translates to CAISDRGDSGNTIYF.

CDR3 sequence (DNA): TGTGCCAGCAGCTTATTCAGCGGGGACTCCTACGAGCAGTACTTC. Amino acids: CASSLFSGDSYEQYF. The V gene is TRBV11-1, the J gene TRBJ2-7, with 7 bases identical to TRBD2. Losses at the gene ends were 2 bases for V and 0 bases for J; bases not matched to a gene: 4. The CDR3 loop spans 15 amino acids. CDR1 is SGHAT and CDR2 is FQDESV in the germline V gene (reference sequence).

This clone was observed a single time. The chain uses TRBV12-5 and TRBJ1-3, with no clear D. The germline gives CDR1 LGHNT, CDR2 FRNRAP. Trimming took 6 bases from V and 8 from J, leaving 8 bases between them. The CDR3 totals 11 residues. The CDR3 sequence is CASGQVHTIYF. The CDR3, as DNA: TGTGCTAGTGGCCAGGTACACACCATATATTTT. Full variable domain (rest looked up from reference TRBV12-5 and TRBJ1-3): DARVTQTPRHKVTEMGQEVTMRCQPILGHNTVFWYRQTMMQGLELLAYFRNRAPLDDSGMPKDRFSAEMPDATLATLKIQPSEPRDSAVYFCASGQVHTIYFGEGSWLTVV.

This chain uses TRBV6-1 with TRBJ1-5; D is unresolved. This CDR3 contains 16 residues. V was cut by 1 base and J by 4 bases, with 14 bases left in between. Germline CDR1 and CDR2: MNHNS and SASEGT. The CDR3 DNA is TGTGCCAGCAGTGAAGGGGCGACACCACGAAATCAGCCCCAGCATTTT. Translated, it gives CASSEGATPRNQPQHF.

V is TRBV7-8 and J is TRBJ2-7, with D possibly TRBD2 on 5 matching bases. This CDR3 has 14 amino acids. CDR1 and CDR2 (germline): SGHVS, FQNEAQ. Trimming removed 2 bases at V and 2 bases at J, with 10 bases between. CDR3 protein: CASSLRSRAYEQYF. CDR3 sequence (DNA): TGTGCCAGCAGCTTAAGGTCGAGGGCCTACGAGCAGTACTTC.

The chain uses TRBV19 and TRBJ1-5; unclear D gene. The V and J ends lost 8 bases and 0 bases respectively, with 14 bases between them. The CDR3 totals 15 residues. CDR1 and CDR2 from the germline V gene are LNHDA and SQIVND (reference sequence). This CDR3 reads CASRFQDSSNQPQHF. Written as DNA, the CDR3 is TGTGCCAGTCGATTTCAGGATTCTAGCAATCAGCCCCAGCATTTT.

The gene calls are TRBV27 and TRBJ1-6, with 7 bases that match TRBD1. The CDR3 runs to 16 residues. J gave up 6 bases and V 0 bases, and 5 bases lay outside the gene matches. The germline V gene encodes CDR1 MNHEY and CDR2 SMNVEV (reference sequence). The CDR3 region has the DNA TGTGCCAGCAGTTTATCTAATCAGGGGGTTAATTCACCCCTCCACTTT. It translates to CASSLSNQGVNSPLHF.

V usage is TRBV5-4 and J usage is TRBJ2-7; possibly TRBD1 for D (6 bases). Germline CDR1 and CDR2: SGHNT and YYREEE (reference sequence). The V end lost 2 bases, the J end lost 6 bases, and 9 bases lay between the germline ends. This CDR3 is built from 12 residues. The CDR3 DNA reads TGTGCCAGCAGCTTATCCAGGGGCGAGCAGTACTTC. Its translation is CASSLSRGEQYF. Full variable domain (outside the CDR3, taken from reference TRBV5-4 and TRBJ2-7): ETGVTQSPTHLIKTRGQQVTLRCSSQSGHNTVSWYQQALGQGPQFIFQYYREEENGRGNFPPRFSGLQFPNYSSELNVNALELDDSALYLCASSLSRGEQYFGPGTRLTVT.

The genes are TRBV6-6 and TRBJ1-2, with TRBD1 matching 8 bases. The germline V gene has CDR1 MNHNY and CDR2 SVGAGI (reference sequence). Trimming at V came to 8 bases and at J to 4 bases, leaving 6 bases not matched to a gene. This CDR3 region has 13 residues. The DNA for the CDR3 is TGTGCCAGCGGTGGACAGGGTCCCTATGGCTACACCTTC. This encodes CASGGQGPYGYTF.

The CDR3 sequence is CASSMGGPYEQYF. CDR3 DNA: TGTGCCAGTAGTATGGGGGGGCCGTACGAGCAGTACTTC. The chain has TRBV19 and TRBJ2-7, with D possibly being TRBD2 (7 bases). The V end lost 3 bases, the J end lost 4 bases, and 10 bases lay between the germline ends. Germline CDR1 LNHDA, CDR2 SQIVND (reference sequence). This CDR3 is built from 13 residues.

The genes are TRBV14 and TRBJ2-3; TRBD2 matches at 11 bases. V lost 5 bases, J lost 2 bases, and 6 bases stayed unmatched. This CDR3 is 16 amino acids long. Germline CDR1 SGHDN, CDR2 FVKESK. CDR3 sequence reads: CASSKIAGGITDTQYF. In DNA, the CDR3 is TGTGCCAGCAGCAAAATAGCGGGGGGGATCACAGATACGCAGTATTTT.

The V gene is TRBV27, the J gene TRBJ2-7; 8 bases fit TRBD1. From germline, CDR1 is MNHEY and CDR2 SMNVEV (reference sequence). The CDR3 runs to 14 residues. Unmatched junction bases numbered 5, after V lost 5 bases and J lost 2 bases. This CDR3 reads CASSLGTGPYEQYF. CDR3 nucleotides: TGTGCCAGCAGTCTCGGGACAGGCCCCTACGAGCAGTACTTC.

CDR3 bases: TGTGCCAGCAGGGCCAGCGGCAATGAGCAGTTCTTC. Amino acid sequence: CASRASGNEQFF. The rearrangement uses TRBV2 and TRBJ2-1; perhaps TRBD2 as D (5 bases). Germline-derived CDR1 and CDR2 are SNHLY and FYNNEI. V lost 6 bases and J lost 6, with 9 bases in between. The CDR3 length is 12 residues.

The chain uses TRBV5-8 and TRBJ2-4, with 13 bases lining up with TRBD2. Germline CDR1 and CDR2: SGHTS and YDEGEE. The CDR3 totals 16 residues. V lost 0 bases, J lost 8 bases, and 5 bases stayed unmatched. In DNA, the CDR3 is TGTGCCAGCAGCTTGGGACTAGCGGGGGGTACGGACATTCAGTACTTC. Amino acid sequence: CASSLGLAGGTDIQYF.

The CDR3 sequence is CASSLSSLAGATGELFF. CDR3 DNA sequence: TGTGCCAGCAGCTTATCCTCACTAGCGGGGGCCACCGGGGAGCTGTTTTTT. V and J are TRBV7-2 and TRBJ2-2; 11 bases line up with TRBD2. The CDR3 is 17 amino acids. Trimming cost V 2 bases and J 4 bases; bases outside gene matches: 6. Germline CDR1 SGHTA, CDR2 FQGNSA.

This chain uses TRBV5-4 with TRBJ2-7, with 8 nucleotides matching TRBD2. Trimming took 4 bases from V and 6 from J; bases not matched to a gene: 6. This CDR3 is 13 amino acids long. Germline V lookup: CDR1 SGHNT, CDR2 YYREEE (reference sequence). DNA of the CDR3: TGTGCCAGCAGCCGGGAGGGGGGCGGCGAGCAGTACTTC. Amino acids: CASSREGGGEQYF.

The genes are TRBV29-1 and TRBJ1-2, with 8 bases matching TRBD1. Germline assignment: CDR1 SQVTM and CDR2 ANQGSEA. J lost 4 bases, V lost 4 bases, and 2 bases had no gene match. The CDR3 covers 12 residues. CDR3 loop: CSVGDRGYGYTF. For the CDR3, the DNA is TGCAGCGTTGGTGACAGGGGCTATGGCTACACCTTC.

This sequence joins TRBV18 and TRBJ2-5; D call uncertain. The CDR3 extends over 13 amino acids. V was shortened by 2 bases and J by 3 bases, with 7 bases between the two germline ends. CDR1 is KGHSH, CDR2 LQKENI, per germline. In DNA, the CDR3 is TGTGCCAGCTCACCAATTAGAAAAGAGACCCAGTACTTC. Amino acid sequence: CASSPIRKETQYF. The full variable domain, its missing parts supplied by reference TRBV18 and TRBJ2-5, is NAGVMQNPRHLVRRRGQEARLRCSPMKGHSHVYWYRQLPEEGLKFMVYLQKENIIDESGMPKERFSAEFPKEGPSILRIQQVVRGDSAAYFCASSPIRKETQYFGPGTRLLVL.

The rearrangement joins TRBV10-3 to TRBJ2-1; tentative D call: TRBD2 (6 bases). V was clipped by 6 bases and J by 9 bases, with 15 bases between them. CDR1 ENHRY and CDR2 SYGVKD come from the germline V gene. This CDR3 contains 13 residues. In DNA form, the CDR3 reads TGTGCCATCAGCCTAGGGGAGGTGGGTGAGCAGTTCTTC. Translated, it gives CAISLGEVGEQFF.